This record looks at one T cell receptor (beta chain) sequence and its context. Antigen unknown. The junction departs from the called germline gene at one end, perhaps through a read error. This sample is drawn from a study of T cells in Graves' hyperthyroidism and ophthalmopathy. Study-level points and caveats: Ophthalmopathy was model-predicted a median 6.5 months pre-onset.

There were TCR beta CDR3 regions amplified from RNA transcripts. TCR CDR3 underwent first-round RT-PCR with the HTBI primer set. TCRdb analysed the multiplex PCR reads with MiXCR anew, one entry per CDR3 protein. Of 360,000 or so distinct CDR3 sequences listed, approximately 20% were seen once; the top ten hold 3.7%. It was uncontrolled infection, other autoimmune disease, pregnancy or lactation that excluded patients. Diagnostic decisions used clinical symptoms, serum thyroxine and TRAb, thyroid ultrasound and orbital computed tomography. This CDR3 spans 15 amino acids. Germline assignment: CDR1 SGHVS and CDR2 FNYEAQ.

This chain links TRBV7-6 with TRBJ1-1, with D uncertain. The TCR comes from a woman aged 18 to 35 with Graves' hyperthyroidism. Sequencing was carried out using blood. This CDR3 is CASSPSPGRGSEAFF. For the CDR3, the DNA is TGCGCCAGCAGCCCTAGCCCTGGTCGCGGTTCTGAAGCTTTCTTT.